Listed below are T cell receptor beta chains from one sample, sequenced in a study of T-cell reconstitution after alpha-beta-depleted transplantation in children. TCRdb recomputed calls from the PCR reads with MiXCR, one row per CDR3 protein. The data show approximately 44,000 distinct CDR3 sequences, roughly 5% seen once. Sequencing used PBMCs, mostly from graft donor cells, obtained 60 days after TCRalphabeta/CD19-depleted stem cell transplant. The source is a female patient between 2 and 10 years old who had a stem cell transplant for aplastic anemia, so the T cells may come from the graft donor. CDR3s include the opening cysteine and the closing phenylalanine or tryptophan. A D gene is named only where the DNA matches it firmly. Only some rows state a clone size, as once, few, many or a class for expanded clones.

abundance	d_gene	len	v_gene	j_gene	CDR3aa	CDR3nt
.	.	14	TRBV2	TRBJ2-2	CASSGGHFTGELFF	TGTGCCAGCAGTGGGGGACATTTCACCGGGGAGCTGTTTTTT
many	TRBD2	13	TRBV9	TRBJ2-5	CASSDGSGETQYF	TGTGCCAGCAGCGACGGTAGCGGGGAGACCCAGTACTTC
many	.	14	TRBV10-3	TRBJ2-7	CAISDPGGSYEQYF	TGTGCCATCAGTGACCCCGGCGGATCCTACGAGCAGTACTTC
many	.	15	TRBV12-3/TRBV12-4	TRBJ1-5	CASSRAGYSNQPQHF	TGTGCCAGCAGTCGAGCGGGGTATAGCAATCAGCCCCAGCATTTT
many	.	13	TRBV28	TRBJ2-3	CASSFVGADTQYF	TGTGCCAGCAGTTTTGTTGGGGCAGATACGCAGTATTTT
many	TRBD2	14	TRBV27	TRBJ2-7	CASSLRLAGYEQYF	TGTGCCAGCAGTCTCCGACTAGCGGGGTACGAGCAGTACTTC
few	TRBD2	15	TRBV18	TRBJ2-1	CASSPIRTRYNEQFF	TGTGCCAGCTCACCAATACGGACTAGATACAATGAGCAGTTCTTC
few	TRBD1	16	TRBV12-3/TRBV12-4	TRBJ2-2	CASSQPGTGSNGELFF	TGTGCCAGCAGCCAACCCGGGACAGGGAGCAACGGGGAGCTGTTTTTT
many	.	15	TRBV6-5	TRBJ1-1	CASSYSDSMNTEAFF	TGTGCCAGCAGTTACTCGGACAGTATGAACACTGAAGCTTTCTTT
many	.	14	TRBV12-3/TRBV12-4	TRBJ2-1	CASSFSDTYNEQFF	TGTGCCAGCAGTTTCTCGGACACCTACAATGAGCAGTTCTTC
many	.	14	TRBV5-1	TRBJ2-7	CASSLDRSGDEQYF	TGCGCCAGCAGCTTGGACCGGTCCGGCGACGAGCAGTACTTC
many	.	13	TRBV5-4	TRBJ2-6	CASSLDGANVLTF	TGTGCCAGCAGCTTAGACGGGGCCAACGTCCTGACTTTC
few	TRBD2	12	TRBV20-1	TRBJ2-7	CSALAGWYEQYF	TGCAGTGCGCTAGCGGGATGGTACGAGCAGTACTTC
many	.	13	TRBV25-1	TRBJ1-2	CASSDTSYYGYTF	TGTGCCAGCAGTGATACATCTTACTATGGCTACACCTTC
many	.	15	TRBV10-3	TRBJ2-7	CAISNRGELSYEQYF	TGTGCCATCAGTAACCGTGGGGAACTCTCCTACGAGCAGTACTTC
.	.	15	TRBV2	TRBJ2-5	CASKLRDTPQETQYF	TGTGCCAGCAAATTACGGGACACACCCCAAGAGACCCAGTACTTC
many	.	14	TRBV3-1	TRBJ1-3	CASRDRYSGNTIYF	TGTGCCAGCAGAGACCGATACTCTGGAAACACCATATATTTT
few	.	15	TRBV6-1	TRBJ2-3	CASSEGWGDTDTQYF	TGTGCCAGCAGTGAAGGTTGGGGAGACACAGATACGCAGTATTTT
many	TRBD2	15	TRBV12-3/TRBV12-4	TRBJ2-1	CASSFRTSGGNEQFF	TGTGCCAGCAGTTTTAGGACTAGCGGGGGAAATGAGCAGTTCTTC
many	TRBD1	14	TRBV10-3	TRBJ2-5	CATRQGSVGETQYF	TGTGCCACACGACAGGGTTCGGTAGGAGAGACCCAGTACTTC
few	.	16	TRBV7-8	TRBJ2-2	CASSLRGYPSAGELFF	TGTGCCAGCAGCTTACGGGGTTACCCGAGTGCCGGGGAGCTGTTTTTT
.	TRBD1	14	TRBV10-1	TRBJ2-1	CASSASRGPTEQFF	TGCGCCAGCAGCGCGTCGAGGGGGCCTACTGAGCAGTTCTTC
many	TRBD1	16	TRBV6-1	TRBJ2-7	CASSEEFGQGPYEQYF	TGTGCCAGCAGTGAAGAATTTGGACAGGGACCCTACGAGCAGTACTTC
many	TRBD1	14	TRBV20-1	TRBJ1-1	CSATTGHGYTEAFF	TGCAGTGCCACGACAGGGCACGGGTACACTGAAGCTTTCTTT
few	TRBD2	15	TRBV4-2	TRBJ2-1	CASSQVAGGHNEQFF	TGTGCCAGCAGCCAAGTAGCGGGAGGTCACAATGAGCAGTTCTTC
many	.	15	TRBV20-1	TRBJ1-1	CSARAPGAANTEAFF	TGCAGTGCTAGAGCCCCGGGAGCGGCGAACACTGAAGCTTTCTTT
many	.	13	TRBV7-8	TRBJ2-7	CASSLVHPGEQYF	TGTGCCAGCAGCTTAGTTCATCCTGGCGAGCAGTACTTC
many	TRBD1	15	TRBV28	TRBJ2-7	CASSPRTGVIYEQYF	TGTGCCAGCAGTCCACGGACAGGGGTGATCTACGAGCAGTACTTC
many	.	15	TRBV29-1	TRBJ2-1	CSARDGFLSYNEQFF	TGCAGCGCCCGTGACGGGTTCCTCTCCTACAATGAGCAGTTCTTC
many	TRBD2	15	TRBV4-2	TRBJ2-1	CASSQPHSGIHEQFF	TGTGCCAGCAGCCAACCTCATAGCGGGATTCATGAGCAGTTCTTC